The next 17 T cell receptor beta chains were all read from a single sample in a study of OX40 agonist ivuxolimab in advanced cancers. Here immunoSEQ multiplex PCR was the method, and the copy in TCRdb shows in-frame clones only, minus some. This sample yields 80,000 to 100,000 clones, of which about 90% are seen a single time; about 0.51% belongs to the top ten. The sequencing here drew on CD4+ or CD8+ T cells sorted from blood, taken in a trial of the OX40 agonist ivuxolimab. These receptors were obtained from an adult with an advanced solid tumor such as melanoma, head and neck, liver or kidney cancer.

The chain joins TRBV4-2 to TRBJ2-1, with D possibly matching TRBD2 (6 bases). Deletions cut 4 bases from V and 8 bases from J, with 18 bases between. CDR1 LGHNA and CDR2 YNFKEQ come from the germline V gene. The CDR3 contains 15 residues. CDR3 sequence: CASSRRLVGLDEQFF. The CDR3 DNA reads TGTGCCAGCAGCCGAAGACTAGTCGGGTTAGATGAGCAGTTCTTC.

CDR3 loop: CASSLARGSQKNTEAFF. The CDR3 region has the DNA TGTGCCAGCAGCCTGGCCAGAGGGTCACAAAAGAACACTGAAGCTTTCTTT. The chain uses TRBV5-8 and TRBJ1-1; D is ambiguous. The germline CDR1 and CDR2 sequences are SGHTS and YDEGEE. This CDR3 spans 17 amino acids. Between the trimmed V and J ends, which lost 4 bases and 1 base, there was a span of 20 bases.

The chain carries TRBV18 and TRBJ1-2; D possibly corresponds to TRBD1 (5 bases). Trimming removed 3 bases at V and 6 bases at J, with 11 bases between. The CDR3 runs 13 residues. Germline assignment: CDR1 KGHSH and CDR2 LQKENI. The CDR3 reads CASSPTDYDGYTF. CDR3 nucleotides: TGTGCCAGCTCACCGACAGACTATGATGGCTACACCTTC. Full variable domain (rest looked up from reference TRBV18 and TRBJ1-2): NAGVMQNPRHLVRRRGQEARLRCSPMKGHSHVYWYRQLPEEGLKFMVYLQKENIIDESGMPKERFSAEFPKEGPSILRIQQVVRGDSAAYFCASSPTDYDGYTFGSGTRLTVV.

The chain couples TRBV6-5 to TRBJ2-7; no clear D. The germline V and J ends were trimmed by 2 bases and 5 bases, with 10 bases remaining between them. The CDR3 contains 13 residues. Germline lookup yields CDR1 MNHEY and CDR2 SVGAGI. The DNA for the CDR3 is TGTGCCAGCAGTTACCTTCAGTGGGACGAGCAGTACTTC. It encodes CASSYLQWDEQYF.

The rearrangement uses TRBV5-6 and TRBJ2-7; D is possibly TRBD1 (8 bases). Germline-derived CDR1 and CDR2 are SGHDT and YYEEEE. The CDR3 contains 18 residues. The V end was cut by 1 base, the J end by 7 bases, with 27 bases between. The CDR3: CASSLKGQGTSARGEQYF. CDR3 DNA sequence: TGTGCCAGCAGCTTGAAAGGACAGGGAACTAGCGCTAGGGGGGAGCAGTACTTC. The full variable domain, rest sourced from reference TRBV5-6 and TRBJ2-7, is DAGVTQSPTHLIKTRGQQVTLRCSPKSGHDTVSWYQQALGQGPQFIFQYYEEEERQRGNFPDRFSGHQFPNYSSELNVNALLLGDSALYLCASSLKGQGTSARGEQYFGPGTRLTVT.

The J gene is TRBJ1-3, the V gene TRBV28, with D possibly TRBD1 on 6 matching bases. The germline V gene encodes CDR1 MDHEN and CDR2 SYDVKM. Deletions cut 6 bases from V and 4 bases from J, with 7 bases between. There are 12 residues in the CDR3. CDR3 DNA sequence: TGTGCCAGCAGCCAGGGGGGAAACACCATATATTTT. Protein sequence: CASSQGGNTIYF.

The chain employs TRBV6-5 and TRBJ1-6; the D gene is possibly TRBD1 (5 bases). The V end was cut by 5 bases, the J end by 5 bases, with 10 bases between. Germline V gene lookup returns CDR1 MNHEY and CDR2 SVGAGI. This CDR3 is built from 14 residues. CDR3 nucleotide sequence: TGTGCCAGCAGTAGGACAAGTAATAATTCACCCCTCCACTTT. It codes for CASSRTSNNSPLHF.

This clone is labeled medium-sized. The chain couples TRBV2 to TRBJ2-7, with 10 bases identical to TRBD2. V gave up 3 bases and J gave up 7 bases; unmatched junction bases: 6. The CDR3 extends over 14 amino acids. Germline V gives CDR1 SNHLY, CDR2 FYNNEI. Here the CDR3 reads CASSDLAGAQEQYF. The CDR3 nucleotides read TGTGCCAGCAGTGATCTAGCGGGAGCTCAGGAGCAGTACTTC.

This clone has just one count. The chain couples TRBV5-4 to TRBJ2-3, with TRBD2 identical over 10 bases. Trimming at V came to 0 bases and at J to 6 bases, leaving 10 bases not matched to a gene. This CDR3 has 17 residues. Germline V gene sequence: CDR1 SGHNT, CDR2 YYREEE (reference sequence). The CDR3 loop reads CASSLGLVSGRMDTQYF. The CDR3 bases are TGTGCCAGCAGCTTGGGGCTGGTTAGCGGGAGGATGGATACGCAGTATTTT.

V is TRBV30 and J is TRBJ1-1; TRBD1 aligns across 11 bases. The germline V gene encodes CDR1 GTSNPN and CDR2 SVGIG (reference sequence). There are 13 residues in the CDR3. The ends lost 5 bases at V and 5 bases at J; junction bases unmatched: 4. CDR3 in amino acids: CAWGGQGVTEAFF. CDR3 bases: TGTGCCTGGGGGGGACAGGGGGTGACTGAAGCTTTCTTT.

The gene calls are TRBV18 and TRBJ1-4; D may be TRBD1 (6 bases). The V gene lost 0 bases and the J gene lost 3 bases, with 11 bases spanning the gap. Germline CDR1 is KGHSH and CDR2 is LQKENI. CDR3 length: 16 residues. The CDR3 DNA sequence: TGTGCCAGCTCACCACCGGGGGCGCGCGCTAATGAAAAACTGTTTTTT. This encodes CASSPPGARANEKLFF.

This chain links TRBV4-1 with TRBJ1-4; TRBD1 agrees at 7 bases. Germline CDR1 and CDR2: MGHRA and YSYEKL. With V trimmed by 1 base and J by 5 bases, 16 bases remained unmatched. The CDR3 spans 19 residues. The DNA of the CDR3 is TGCGCCAGCAGCCAAGCTCACCCCTTGTGGGCAGGGGGGAATGAAAAACTGTTTTTT. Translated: CASSQAHPLWAGGNEKLFF.

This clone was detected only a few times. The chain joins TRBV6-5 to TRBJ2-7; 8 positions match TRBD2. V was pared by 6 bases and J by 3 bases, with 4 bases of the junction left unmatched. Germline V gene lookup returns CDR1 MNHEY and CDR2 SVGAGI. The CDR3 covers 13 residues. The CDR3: CASRTGTSYEQYF. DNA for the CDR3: TGTGCCAGCAGAACCGGGACTAGCTACGAGCAGTACTTC.

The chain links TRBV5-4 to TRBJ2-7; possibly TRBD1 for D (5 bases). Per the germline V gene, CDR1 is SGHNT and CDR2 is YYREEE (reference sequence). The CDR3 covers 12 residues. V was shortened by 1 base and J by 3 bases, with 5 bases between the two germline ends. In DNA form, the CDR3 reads TGTGCCAGCAGCTTGCAGGGCTACGAGCAGTACTTC. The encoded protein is CASSLQGYEQYF.

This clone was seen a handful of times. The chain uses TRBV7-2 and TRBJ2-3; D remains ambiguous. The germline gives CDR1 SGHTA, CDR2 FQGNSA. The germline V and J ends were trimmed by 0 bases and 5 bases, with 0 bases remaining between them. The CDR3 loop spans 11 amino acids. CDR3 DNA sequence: TGTGCCAGCAGCTTAGCAGATACGCAGTATTTT. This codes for CASSLADTQYF. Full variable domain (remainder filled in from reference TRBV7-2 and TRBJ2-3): GAGVSQSPSNKVTEKGKDVELRCDPISGHTALYWYRQSLGQGLEFLIYFQGNSAPDKSGLPSDRFSAERTGGSVSTLTIQRTQQEDSAVYLCASSLADTQYFGPGTRLTVL.

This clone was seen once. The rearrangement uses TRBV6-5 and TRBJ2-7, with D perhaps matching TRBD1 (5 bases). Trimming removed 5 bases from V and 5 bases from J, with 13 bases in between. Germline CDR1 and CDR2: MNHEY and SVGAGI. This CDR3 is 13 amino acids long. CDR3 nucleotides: TGTGCCAGCAGTGATAGGGGTGCCAACGAGCAGTACTTC. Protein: CASSDRGANEQYF.

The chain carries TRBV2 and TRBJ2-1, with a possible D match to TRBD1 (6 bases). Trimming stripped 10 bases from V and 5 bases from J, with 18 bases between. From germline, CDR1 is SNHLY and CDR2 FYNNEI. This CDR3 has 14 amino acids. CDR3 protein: CATKGESLDNEQFF. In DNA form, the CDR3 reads TGTGCCACCAAGGGGGAGTCCCTGGACAATGAGCAGTTCTTC.